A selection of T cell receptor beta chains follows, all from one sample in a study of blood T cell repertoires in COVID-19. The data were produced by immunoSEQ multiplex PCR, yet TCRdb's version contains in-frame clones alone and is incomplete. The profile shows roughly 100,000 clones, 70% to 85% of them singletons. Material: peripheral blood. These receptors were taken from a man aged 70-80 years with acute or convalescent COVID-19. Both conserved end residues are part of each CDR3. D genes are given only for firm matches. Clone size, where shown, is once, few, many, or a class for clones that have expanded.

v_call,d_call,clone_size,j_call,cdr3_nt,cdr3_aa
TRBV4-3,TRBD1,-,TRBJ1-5,TGCGCCAGCAGCCAGGACAGGGGGGCTGATCAGCCCCAGCATTTT,CASSQDRGADQPQHF
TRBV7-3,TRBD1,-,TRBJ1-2,TGTGCCAGCAGCATGGGACAGGGACAGGGCTACACCTTC,CASSMGQGQGYTF
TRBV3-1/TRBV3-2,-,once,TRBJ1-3,TGTGCCAGCAGCCAGGGGAGGGTAAGCGGAAACACCATATATTTT,CASSQGRVSGNTIYF
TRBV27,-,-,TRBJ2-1,TGTGCCAGCAGTTTACGGTGGGACACAGGAAATGAGCAGTTCTTC,CASSLRWDTGNEQFF
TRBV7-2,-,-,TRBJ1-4,TGTGCCAGCAGCCGCAGGAGAGGGATCGGGGAAAAACTGTTTTTT,CASSRRRGIGEKLFF
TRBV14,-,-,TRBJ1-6,TGTGCCAGCAGCCAAGGTGGGCCGCGTTTTTCACCCCTCCACTTT,CASSQGGPRFSPLHF
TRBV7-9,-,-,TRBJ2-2,TGTGCCAGCTTTAACTGGAGGGCTACGAACACCGGGGAGCTGTTTTTT,CASFNWRATNTGELFF
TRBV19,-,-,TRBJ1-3,TGTGCCAGTAGTACCTCGGGCTCTGGAAACACCATATATTTT,CASSTSGSGNTIYF
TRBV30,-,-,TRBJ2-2,TGTGCCTGGAGTGACCCCTCAGGCCAGAACACCGGGGAGCTGTTTTTT,CAWSDPSGQNTGELFF
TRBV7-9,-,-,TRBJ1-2,TGTGCCAGCAGCATAAATACTAACTATGGCTACACCTTC,CASSINTNYGYTF
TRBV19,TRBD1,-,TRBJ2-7,TGTGCCAGTAGTCCAGGGGGCGCGGGATTCTACGAGCAGTACTTC,CASSPGGAGFYEQYF
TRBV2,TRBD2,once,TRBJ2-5,TGTGCCAGCAGTGATTTAGCGGGAAGGGGGGAGACCCAGTACTTC,CASSDLAGRGETQYF
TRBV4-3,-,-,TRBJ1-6,TGCGCCAGCAGCCGCGGGGGGAGCTCCTATAATTCACCCCTCCACTTT,CASSRGGSSYNSPLHF
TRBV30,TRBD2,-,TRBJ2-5,TGTGCCTGGAGAGGGAGCGGGGGGGCAGAGACCCAGTACTTC,CAWRGSGGAETQYF
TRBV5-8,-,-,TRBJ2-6,TGTGCCAGCAGCTTGCTTCGGTTCTCCGGGGCCAACGTCCTGACTTTC,CASSLLRFSGANVLTF
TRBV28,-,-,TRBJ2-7,TGTGCCAGCAGTCAACTTTACGAGCAGTACTTC,CASSQLYEQYF
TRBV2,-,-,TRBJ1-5,TGTGCCAGCAGTGAAGCGCGGGGTGGTGGCAATCAGCCCCAGCATTTT,CASSEARGGGNQPQHF
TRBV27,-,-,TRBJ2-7,TGTGCCAGCAGTTTATCCCTGGACAGCTACGAGCAGTACTTC,CASSLSLDSYEQYF
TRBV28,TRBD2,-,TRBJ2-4,TGTGCCAGCAGCGTAGCCGGGACTAGCGGGAGGGTGGGGGCCAAAAACATTCAGTACTTC,CASSVAGTSGRVGAKNIQYF
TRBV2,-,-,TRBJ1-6,TGTGCCAGCAAAGGACAGCAAGCAAATTCACCCCTCCACTTT,CASKGQQANSPLHF
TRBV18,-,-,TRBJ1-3,TGTGCCAGCTCACCACCGAGTGCAGGGGTAGCTGGAAACACCATATATTTT,CASSPPSAGVAGNTIYF
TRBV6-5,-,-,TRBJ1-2,TGTGCCAGCAGTTACGGAGGGGGGGACTATGGCTACACCTTC,CASSYGGGDYGYTF
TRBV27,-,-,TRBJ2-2,TGTGCCAGCAGTTTATCGGGTCGCGGGGCGAACACCGGGGAGCTGTTTTTT,CASSLSGRGANTGELFF
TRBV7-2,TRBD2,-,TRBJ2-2,TGTGCCAGCAGCTCACTAGCGGGAAGAACCGGGGAGCTGTTTTTT,CASSSLAGRTGELFF
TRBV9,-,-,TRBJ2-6,TGTGCCAGCAGCGTACAGGGCTCTGGGGCCAACGTCCTGACTTTC,CASSVQGSGANVLTF
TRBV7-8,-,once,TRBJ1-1,TGTGCCAGCAGCTTCCCAGGGAACACTGAAGCTTTCTTT,CASSFPGNTEAFF
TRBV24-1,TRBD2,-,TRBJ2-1,TGTGCCACCAGTGAGAGGGAGGGCGACTACAATGAGCAGTTCTTC,CATSEREGDYNEQFF
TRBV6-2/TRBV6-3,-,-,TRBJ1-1,TGTGCCAGCAGTTACCCAGGGGAGAGTGAAGCTTTCTTT,CASSYPGESEAFF
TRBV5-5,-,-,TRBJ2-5,TGTGCCAGCAGCCCGGCAGGGTTACGCGAGACCCAGTACTTC,CASSPAGLRETQYF
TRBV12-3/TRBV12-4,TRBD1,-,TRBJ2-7,TGTGCCAGCAGTCCCCCAGGGGGCCACGAGCAGTACTTC,CASSPPGGHEQYF
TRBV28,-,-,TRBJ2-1,TGTGCCAGCAGTCCCCCCGGGGAAGGTTACAATGAGCAGTTCTTC,CASSPPGEGYNEQFF
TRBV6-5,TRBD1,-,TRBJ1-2,TGTGCCAGCAGAAGGGACAGGATGAACTATGGCTACACCTTC,CASRRDRMNYGYTF
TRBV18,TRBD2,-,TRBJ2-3,TGTGCCAGCTCACTCGAGGTAGCGGGACTCGAGGGCACAGATACGCAGTATTTT,CASSLEVAGLEGTDTQYF
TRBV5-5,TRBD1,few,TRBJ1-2,TGTGCCAGCAGCTCGACAGGGTCTCGGGGCTACACCTTC,CASSSTGSRGYTF
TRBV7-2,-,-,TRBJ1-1,TGTGCCAGCAGCAAGGGCCGGGACAAGAACACTGAAGCTTTCTTT,CASSKGRDKNTEAFF
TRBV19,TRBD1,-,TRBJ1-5,TGTGCCAGTAGTACGGGACAGGGGAACAATCAGCCCCAGCATTTT,CASSTGQGNNQPQHF
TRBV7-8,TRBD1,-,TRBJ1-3,TGTGCCAGCAGCCCCGTATTGGTCGCGGGACAGGCGACAGGAAACACCATATATTTT,CASSPVLVAGQATGNTIYF
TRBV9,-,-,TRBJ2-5,TGTGCCAGCAGCGTAGGGGCCAGGGATGCGGAGACCCAGTACTTC,CASSVGARDAETQYF
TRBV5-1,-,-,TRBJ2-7,TGCGCCAGCGGGGCCGGGGGTTCCACCGCCTACGAGCAGTACTTC,CASGAGGSTAYEQYF
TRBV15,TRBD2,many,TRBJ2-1,TGTGCCACCAGCTTAGGGCTAGCGGGGGTCAATGAGCAGTTCTTC,CATSLGLAGVNEQFF
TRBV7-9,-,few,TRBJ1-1,TGTGCCAGCAGCTGGGGCCCCACCTCCTGGAACACTGAAGCTTTCTTT,CASSWGPTSWNTEAFF
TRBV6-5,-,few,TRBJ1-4,TGTGCCAGCAGCCGAACAGGGACTAATGAAAAACTGTTTTTT,CASSRTGTNEKLFF
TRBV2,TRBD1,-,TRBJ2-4,TGTGCCAGCAGCGTGGGCGACAGGGTTAAAAACATTCAGTACTTC,CASSVGDRVKNIQYF
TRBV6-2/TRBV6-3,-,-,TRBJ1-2,TGTGCCAGCAGTTACGAGCAGGACGCGGGTGGCTACACCTTC,CASSYEQDAGGYTF
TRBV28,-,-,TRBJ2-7,TGTGCCAGCAGGCCAGACTTCCCCTACGAGCAGTACTTC,CASRPDFPYEQYF
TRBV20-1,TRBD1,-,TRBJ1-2,TGCAGTGCTAGTCCCCTTTTTTTAGGGGGCGATCATGGCTACACCTTC,CSASPLFLGGDHGYTF
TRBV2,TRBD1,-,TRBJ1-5,TGTGCCAGCAGCACCGGACAGGGGTCAATCGAGCCCCAGCATTTT,CASSTGQGSIEPQHF
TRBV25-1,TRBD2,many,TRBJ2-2,TGTGCCAGCAAGGCGGGAGTGGCGGGGGAGCTGTTTTTT,CASKAGVAGELFF
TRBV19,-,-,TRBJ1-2,TGTGCCAGTAGTGAACAGGGCAACTATGGCTACACCTTC,CASSEQGNYGYTF
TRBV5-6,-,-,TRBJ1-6,TGTGCCAGCAGCTTTGACAGGACAGTGCGGTCACCCCTCCACTTT,CASSFDRTVRSPLHF
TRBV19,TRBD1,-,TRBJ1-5,TGTGCCAGTAGTGAGACAGGGGGCGCAGGGCAGCCCCAGCATTTT,CASSETGGAGQPQHF
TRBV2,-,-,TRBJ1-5,TGTGCCAGCACCGGGGGGACCAATCAGCCCCAGCATTTT,CASTGGTNQPQHF
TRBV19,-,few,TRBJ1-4,TGTGCCAGTAGGCCGGGAGGTATTGGTGAAAAACTGTTTTTT,CASRPGGIGEKLFF
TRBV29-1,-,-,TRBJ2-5,TGCAGCGTTAGGGTTAGCGAGGAGACCCAGTACTTC,CSVRVSEETQYF
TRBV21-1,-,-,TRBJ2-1,TGTGCCAGCACCCCGCGTCTTCACAATGAGCAGTTCTTC,CASTPRLHNEQFF